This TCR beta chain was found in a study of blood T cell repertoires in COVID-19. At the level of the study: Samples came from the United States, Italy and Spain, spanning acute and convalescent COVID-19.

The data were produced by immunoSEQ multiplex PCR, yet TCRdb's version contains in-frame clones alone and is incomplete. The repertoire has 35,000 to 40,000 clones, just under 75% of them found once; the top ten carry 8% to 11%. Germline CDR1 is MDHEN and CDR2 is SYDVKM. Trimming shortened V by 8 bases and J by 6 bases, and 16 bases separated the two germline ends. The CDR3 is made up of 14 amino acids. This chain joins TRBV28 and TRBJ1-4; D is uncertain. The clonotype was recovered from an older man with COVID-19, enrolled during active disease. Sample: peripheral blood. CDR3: CASLMTNAHEKLFF. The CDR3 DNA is TGTGCCAGCCTCATGACAAACGCGCATGAAAAACTGTTTTTT.